This T cell receptor beta chain was identified during a study of PD-1 blockade in classical Hodgkin lymphoma. About this clone: What it binds is unknown.

Study-wide results and limits: Prior therapy or disease activity may underlie the repertoire differences, whose causes remain undefined.

Only in-frame clones appear in the TCRdb table, and some are missing; sequencing was by immunoSEQ multiplex PCR. There are 95,000 to 100,000 clones in the sample; more than 85% occur only once, and about 7.1% lies in the top ten. Germline V CDR1 and CDR2: LNHDA, SQIVND (reference sequence). Trimming shortened V by 9 bases and J by 6 bases, and 15 bases separated the two germline ends. CDR3 length: 12 residues. Relapse was seen in all patients after autologous stem cell transplantation, and brentuximab vedotin exposure was variable. Sequences were derived from peripheral blood mononuclear cells (PBMCs), sampled before the second cycle of nivolumab. The genes are TRBV19 and TRBJ2-7; D tentatively reads TRBD1 or TRBD2 (5 bases each). The sequence was obtained from a human donor with classical Hodgkin lymphoma. CDR3 amino acids: CASRDGLREQYF. The CDR3 region has the DNA TGTGCCAGCCGGGACGGCCTACGCGAGCAGTACTTC.